This T cell receptor beta chain was captured by sequencing in a study of cytomegalovirus exposure and HLA in healthy donors. Study-wide points: According to an earlier analysis, most TCR beta V segments yielded productive rearrangements about 90% or about 30% of the time. A missense DCLRE1C variant was associated with V- and J-gene trimming of TCR beta chains in a later analysis, and an independent cohort replicated the association.

13 Jbeta primers and 60 Vbeta primers were used for the PCR. Under the authors' procedure: As a later analysis found, there were 70 million to 90 million unique TCR beta chains, of which roughly 11 million were shared. Sequenced by immunoSEQ multiplex PCR; TCRdb stores in-frame clones only, minus some. The DNA was the basis for D and trimming; V, J and clone size are from that table. Of 200,000 to 250,000 clones listed, 77% are singletons. CDR3 length: 16 residues. The V end was cut by 1 base, the J end by 4 bases, with 14 bases between. Germline values: CDR1 SEHNR, CDR2 FQNEAQ (reference sequence). About this clone: The antigen is unknown.

V and J are TRBV7-9 and TRBJ1-3; D not certain. The sample consisted of PBMCs. This clonotype originated in a woman aged 60-75 years in good health and CMV-seropositive. In nucleotides, the CDR3 is TGTGCCAGCAGCTTAGGCGAAGGCAGGAGGGGAAACACCATATATTTT. Protein product: CASSLGEGRRGNTIYF.